These 7 T cell receptor beta chains were all obtained from the same sample, sequenced in a study of siplizumab effects on memory and regulatory T cells. Clones were sequenced by immunoSEQ multiplex PCR, and TCRdb holds only the in-frame ones, with some missing. The sample carries some 70,000 clones, approximately 89% recorded once. The specimen was Tregs sorted from blood. These receptor sequences come from a human donor in good health.

J is TRBJ2-1 and V is TRBV30; D uncertain. Germline lookup yields CDR1 GTSNPN and CDR2 SVGIG (reference sequence). V was clipped by 1 base and J by 7 bases, with 5 bases between them. The length of the CDR3 is 11 residues. This CDR3 is CAWSGLNEQFF. The CDR3 nucleotides read TGTGCCTGGAGTGGACTGAATGAGCAGTTCTTC.

V usage is TRBV19 and J usage is TRBJ2-1; D not certain. This CDR3 has 15 residues. The germline gives CDR1 LNHDA, CDR2 SQIVND (reference sequence). Trimming shortened V by 5 bases and J by 2 bases, and 13 bases separated the two germline ends. This CDR3 reads CASSETRTPYNEQFF. The CDR3 region has the DNA TGTGCCAGTAGTGAGACGCGGACCCCCTACAATGAGCAGTTCTTC.

The chain carries TRBV11-3 and TRBJ1-2, with D hard to call. The V end lost 3 bases, the J end lost 5 bases, and 19 bases lay between the germline ends. Germline CDR1 and CDR2: SGHNT and YENEEA. The CDR3 spans 16 residues. CDR3 bases: TGTGCCAGCAGCTTTGGGCCCCAGATGGGTTTATATGGCTACACCTTC. Protein product: CASSFGPQMGLYGYTF. The full variable domain, in which reference TRBV11-3 and TRBJ1-2 provide the parts outside the CDR3, is EAGVVQSPRYKIIEKKQPVAFWCNPISGHNTLYWYLQNLGQGPELLIRYENEEAVDDSQLPKDRFSAERLKGVDSTLKIQPAELGDSAVYLCASSFGPQMGLYGYTFGSGTRLTVV.

The genes are TRBV15 and TRBJ2-7; 7 bases agree with TRBD1. The CDR3 sequence is 15 residues long. The junction had 8 bases not matched to a gene; V was cut back by 1 base and J by 5 bases. Germline V gives CDR1 LNHNV, CDR2 YYDKDF (reference sequence). CDR3 bases: TGTGCCACCAGCAGAGGTAGGGACAGTATCCACGAGCAGTACTTC. Translation gives CATSRGRDSIHEQYF. Filled out from reference TRBV15 and TRBJ2-7, the complete variable domain reads DAMVIQNPRYQVTQFGKPVTLSCSQTLNHNVMYWYQQKSSQAPKLLFHYYDKDFNNEADTPDNFQSRRPNTSFCFLDIRSPGLGDTAMYLCATSRGRDSIHEQYFGPGTRLTVT.

The chain combines TRBV5-1 with TRBJ1-2, with 8 positions matching TRBD1. Germline V gene data show CDR1 as SGHRS and CDR2 as YFSETQ. Unmatched junction bases numbered 6, after V lost 4 bases and J lost 1 base. The CDR3 has 15 amino acids. Here the CDR3 DNA reads TGCGCCAGCAGCCTCACAGGGGGAGTTAACTATGGCTACACCTTC. It yields the protein CASSLTGGVNYGYTF.

This clone was counted between two and nine times. This chain links TRBV7-3 with TRBJ2-7; 13 nucleotides match TRBD2. The trim removed 5 bases at V and 0 bases at J, leaving 13 bases unmatched. CDR1 is SGHTA, CDR2 FQGTGA, per germline. The CDR3 consists of 19 residues. CDR3 residues: CASSEIPPGLAGISYEQYF. The CDR3 region has the DNA TGTGCCAGCAGCGAAATCCCTCCGGGACTAGCGGGAATCTCCTACGAGCAGTACTTC.

This chain joins TRBV9 and TRBJ2-2, with D unclear. The CDR3 length is 13 residues. Germline assignment: CDR1 SGDLS and CDR2 YYNGEE. V lost 0 bases, J lost 7 bases, and 7 bases lay in between. The CDR3 nucleotides read TGTGCCAGCAGCGTAGGGGTACGCGGGGAGCTGTTTTTT. Protein sequence: CASSVGVRGELFF.